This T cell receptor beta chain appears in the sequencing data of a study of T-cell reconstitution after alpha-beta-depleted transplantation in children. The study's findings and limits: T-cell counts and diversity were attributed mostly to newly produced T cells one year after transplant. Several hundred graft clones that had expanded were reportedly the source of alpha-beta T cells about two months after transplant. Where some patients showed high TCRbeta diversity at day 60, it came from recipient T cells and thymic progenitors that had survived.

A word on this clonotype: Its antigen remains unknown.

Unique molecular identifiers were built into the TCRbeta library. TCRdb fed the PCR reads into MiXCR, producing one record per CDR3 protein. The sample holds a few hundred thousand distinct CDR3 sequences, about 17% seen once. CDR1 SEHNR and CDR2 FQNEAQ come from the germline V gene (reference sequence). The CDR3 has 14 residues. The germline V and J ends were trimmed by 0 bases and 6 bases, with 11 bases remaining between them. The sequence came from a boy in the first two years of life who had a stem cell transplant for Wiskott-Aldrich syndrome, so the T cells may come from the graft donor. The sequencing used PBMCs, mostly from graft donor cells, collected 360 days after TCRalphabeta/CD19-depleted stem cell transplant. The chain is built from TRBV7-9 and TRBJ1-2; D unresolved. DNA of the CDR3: TGTGCCAGCAGCTTAGCGCGGGCCGTAGATGGCTACACCTTC. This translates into CASSLARAVDGYTF.